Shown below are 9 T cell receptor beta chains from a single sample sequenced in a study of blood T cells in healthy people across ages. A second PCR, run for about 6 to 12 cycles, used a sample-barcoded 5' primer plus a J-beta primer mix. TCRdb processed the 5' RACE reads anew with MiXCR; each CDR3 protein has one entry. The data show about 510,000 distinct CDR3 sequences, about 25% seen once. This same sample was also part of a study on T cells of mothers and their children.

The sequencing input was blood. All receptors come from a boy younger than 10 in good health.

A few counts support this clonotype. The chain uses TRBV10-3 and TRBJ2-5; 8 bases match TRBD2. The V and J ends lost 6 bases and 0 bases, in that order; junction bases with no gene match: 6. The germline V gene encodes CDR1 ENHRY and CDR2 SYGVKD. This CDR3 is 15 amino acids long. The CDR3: CAISAGGEYQETQYF. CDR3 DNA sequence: TGTGCCATCAGCGCCGGGGGGGAGTACCAAGAGACCCAGTACTTC.

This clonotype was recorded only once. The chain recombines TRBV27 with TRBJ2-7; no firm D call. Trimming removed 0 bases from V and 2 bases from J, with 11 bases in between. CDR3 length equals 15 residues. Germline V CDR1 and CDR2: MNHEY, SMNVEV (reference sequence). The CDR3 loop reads CASSLSAGAPYEQYF. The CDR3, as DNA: TGTGCCAGCAGTTTATCGGCAGGAGCCCCCTACGAGCAGTACTTC.

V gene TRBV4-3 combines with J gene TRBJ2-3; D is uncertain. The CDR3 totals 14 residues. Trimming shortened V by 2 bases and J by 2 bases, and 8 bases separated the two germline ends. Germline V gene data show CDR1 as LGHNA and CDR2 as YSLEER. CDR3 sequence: CASSQKGVTDTQYF. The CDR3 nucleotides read TGCGCCAGCAGCCAAAAAGGCGTCACAGATACGCAGTATTTT.

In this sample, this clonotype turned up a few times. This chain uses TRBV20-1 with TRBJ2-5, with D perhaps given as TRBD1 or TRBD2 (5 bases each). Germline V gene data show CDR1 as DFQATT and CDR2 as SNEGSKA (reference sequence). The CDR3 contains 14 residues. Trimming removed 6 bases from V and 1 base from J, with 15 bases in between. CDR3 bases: TGCAGTGCCACCCCGGGGCAGATCCAAGAGACCCAGTACTTC. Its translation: CSATPGQIQETQYF.

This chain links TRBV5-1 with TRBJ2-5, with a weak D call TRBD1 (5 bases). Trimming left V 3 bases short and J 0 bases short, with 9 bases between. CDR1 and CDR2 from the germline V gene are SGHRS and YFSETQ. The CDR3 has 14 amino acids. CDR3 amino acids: CASSWRQYQETQYF. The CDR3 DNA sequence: TGCGCCAGCAGCTGGAGACAGTACCAAGAGACCCAGTACTTC.

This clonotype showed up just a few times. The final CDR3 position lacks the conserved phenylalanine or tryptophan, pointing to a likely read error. The CDR3 protein is CASSYDRSTPYGYTS. The CDR3 DNA follows: TGTGCCAGCAGTTACGACAGGTCGACCCCCTATGGCTACACCTCC. The V gene is TRBV6-5, the J gene TRBJ1-2; a weak D match, TRBD1 (6 bases). Trimming pared 2 bases from V and 4 bases from J, leaving 14 bases between. The germline gives CDR1 MNHEY, CDR2 SVGAGI. This CDR3 has 15 amino acids.

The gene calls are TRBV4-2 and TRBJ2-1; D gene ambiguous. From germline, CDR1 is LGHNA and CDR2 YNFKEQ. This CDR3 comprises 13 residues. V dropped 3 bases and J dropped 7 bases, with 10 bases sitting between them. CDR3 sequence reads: CASSQHQWNEQFF. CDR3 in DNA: TGTGCCAGCAGCCAGCATCAGTGGAATGAGCAGTTCTTC.

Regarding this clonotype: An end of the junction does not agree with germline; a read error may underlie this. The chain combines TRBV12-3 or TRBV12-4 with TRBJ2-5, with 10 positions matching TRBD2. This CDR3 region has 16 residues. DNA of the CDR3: TGTCCCAGCGGACAATTTCTAGCGGGAGTTAGCGAGACCCAGTACTTC. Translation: CPSGQFLAGVSETQYF.

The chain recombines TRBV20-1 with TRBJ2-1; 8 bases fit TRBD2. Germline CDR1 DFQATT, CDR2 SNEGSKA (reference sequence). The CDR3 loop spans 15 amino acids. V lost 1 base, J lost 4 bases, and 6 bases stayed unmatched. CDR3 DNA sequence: TGCAGTGCTAGAGGTGGGCGGGGGGTGTACAATGAGCAGTTCTTC. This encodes CSARGGRGVYNEQFF.